This T cell receptor (beta chain) appears in the sequencing data of a study of blood T cell repertoires in COVID-19. About the research overall: Samples taken during acute and convalescent COVID-19 were collected in the United States, Italy and Spain.

Germline V gives CDR1 SEHNR, CDR2 FQNEAQ (reference sequence). The CDR3 consists of 16 residues. Trimming cost V 4 bases and J 7 bases; bases outside gene matches: 10. Assay: immunoSEQ multiplex PCR; the TCRdb copy retains only in-frame clones and omits some. The sample lists 150,000 to 200,000 clones; more than 85% were seen once. This TCR derives from an elderly woman in a cohort sampled during active or convalescent COVID-19. The genes are TRBV7-9 and TRBJ1-2; 12 nucleotides align to TRBD1. Sequenced: peripheral blood. The chain's CDR3 is CASSYAGTGGLGGYTF. The CDR3 DNA follows: TGTGCCAGCAGCTATGCCGGGACAGGGGGCTTGGGTGGCTACACCTTC. Together with reference TRBV7-9 and TRBJ1-2, the CDR3 gives the full variable domain: DTGVSQNPRHKITKRGQNVTFRCDPISEHNRLYWYRQTLGQGPEFLTYFQNEAQLEKSRLLSDRFSAERPKGSFSTLEIQRTEQGDSAMYLCASSYAGTGGLGGYTFGSGTRLTVV.